The next 21 T cell receptor beta chains were all read from a single sample in a study of CD8+CD57+ T cells in acquired aplastic anemia. TCR beta VDJ combinations and CDR3 sequences were profiled from genomic DNA. MiXCR, run by TCRdb on the reads, gives a single entry per CDR3 protein. The table shows 250,000 to 300,000 distinct CDR3 sequences, with 56% occurring only once. The sample was sorted CD4+, CD8+, or CD8+CD57+ T cells (not recorded which) from PBMCs. The receptors derive from a human donor with severe aplastic anemia or a healthy control (not recorded which).

This clonotype was found many times. The chain combines TRBV6-5 with TRBJ2-7, with 9 nucleotides matching TRBD1. This CDR3 is 13 amino acids long. The germline gives CDR1 MNHEY, CDR2 SVGAGI. Unmatched junction bases numbered 5, after V lost 6 bases and J lost 5 bases. DNA for the CDR3: TGTGCCAGCAGGCGACAGGGGGGACACGAGCAGTACTTC. Encoded protein: CASRRQGGHEQYF.

This chain connects TRBV9 to TRBJ2-1, with 9 bases aligning to TRBD2. Germline lookup yields CDR1 SGDLS and CDR2 YYNGEE. Trimming took 0 bases from V and 3 from J; bases not matched to a gene: 4. This CDR3 region has 16 residues. The DNA for the CDR3 is TGTGCCAGCAGCGTAGATGGCGGGGGGGACTACAATGAGCAGTTCTTC. Amino acids: CASSVDGGGDYNEQFF.

The rearrangement links TRBV7-2 to TRBJ2-2; D is unresolved. The CDR3 contains 15 residues. Germline assignment: CDR1 SGHTA and CDR2 FQGNSA. Trimming removed 4 bases from V and 6 bases from J, with 15 bases in between. In nucleotides, the CDR3 is TGTGCCAGCAGCTACGGAGTCGGTAGGGCCGGGGAGCTGTTTTTT. Translated, it gives CASSYGVGRAGELFF.

The rearrangement links TRBV19 to TRBJ2-3; 9 bases map to TRBD2. Germline V gene lookup returns CDR1 LNHDA and CDR2 SQIVND (reference sequence). The junction had 9 bases not matched to a gene; V was cut back by 4 bases and J by 4 bases. This CDR3 is built from 16 residues. As DNA, the CDR3 is TGTGCCAGTAGTACGATTGCGGGAGGGTCCCCAGATACGCAGTATTTT. It is translated as CASSTIAGGSPDTQYF.

The gene calls are TRBV15 and TRBJ2-5; TRBD2 matches 10 bases. The germline V gene has CDR1 LNHNV and CDR2 YYDKDF (reference sequence). The CDR3 is made up of 17 amino acids. V shed 3 bases and J 1 base; nucleotides not matched to a gene: 8. Here the CDR3 reads CATSRGWQRGGQETQYF. Written as DNA, the CDR3 is TGTGCCACCAGCAGGGGTTGGCAGCGGGGGGGCCAAGAGACCCAGTACTTC.

Only a few counts were recorded for this clonotype. The gene calls are TRBV7-2 and TRBJ1-5, with no clear D. Trimming took off 1 base at V and 0 bases at J, with 7 bases between the two ends. CDR3 size: 15 residues. Germline-derived CDR1 and CDR2 are SGHTA and FQGNSA. CDR3 nucleotides: TGTGCCAGCAGCTTAGTCGGTAATAGCAATCAGCCCCAGCATTTT. It is translated as CASSLVGNSNQPQHF.

The chain couples TRBV20-1 to TRBJ1-4; TRBD1 matches at 7 bases. Judging by the DNA end, TRBJ1-1 fits better; the J call may be wrong. CDR1 is DFQATT and CDR2 is SNEGSKA in the germline V gene (reference sequence). The CDR3 loop spans 14 amino acids. Here the CDR3 reads CSAKNRGGPFEAFF. DNA for the CDR3: TGCAGTGCTAAAAACAGGGGCGGCCCCTTCGAAGCTTTCTTT.

J is TRBJ2-1 and V is TRBV5-4; D is perhaps TRBD1 (6 bases). This CDR3 has 16 amino acids. Trimming shortened V by 6 bases and J by 4 bases, and 20 bases separated the two germline ends. Germline CDR1 and CDR2: SGHNT and YYREEE (reference sequence). CDR3 protein: CASTDRGQGIYNEQFF. The CDR3 bases are TGTGCCAGCACCGATAGGGGACAAGGAATTTACAATGAGCAGTTCTTC.

The gene calls are TRBV24-1 and TRBJ1-2; no clear D. The V end lost 2 bases, the J end lost 4 bases, and 13 bases lay between the germline ends. The CDR3 loop spans 15 amino acids. Germline V lookup: CDR1 KGHDR, CDR2 SFDVKD. DNA for the CDR3: TGTGCCACCAGTGATTCCGGACGTGGTGGCTATGGCTACACCTTC. Protein product: CATSDSGRGGYGYTF.

This clonotype was counted at least ten times. The chain links TRBV4-3 to TRBJ1-6; possibly TRBD1 for D (5 bases). The CDR3 runs to 16 residues. Germline lookup yields CDR1 LGHNA and CDR2 YSLEER. The ends were cut back, 0 bases at V and 6 bases at J, with 12 bases in the middle. The CDR3 reads CASSQDPGLTNSPLHF. The CDR3, as DNA: TGCGCCAGCAGCCAAGACCCAGGGCTAACTAATTCACCCCTCCACTTT.

This clonotype was seen a few times. The chain employs TRBV19 and TRBJ2-5, with 9 positions matching TRBD1. Germline values: CDR1 LNHDA, CDR2 SQIVND (reference sequence). The CDR3 extends over 15 amino acids. The junction had 9 bases not matched to a gene; V was cut back by 6 bases and J by 4 bases. The CDR3 loop reads CASSETGGGRETQYF. DNA of the CDR3: TGTGCCAGTAGCGAGACAGGGGGAGGGAGAGAGACCCAGTACTTC. The full variable domain, completed using reference TRBV19 and TRBJ2-5, is DGGITQSPKYLFRKEGQNVTLSCEQNLNHDAMYWYRQDPGQGLRLIYYSQIVNDFQKGDIAEGYSVSREKKESFPLTVTSAQKNPTAFYLCASSETGGGRETQYFGPGTRLLVL.

V and J are TRBV5-1 and TRBJ1-2; D is unresolved. This CDR3 spans 13 amino acids. Germline V lookup: CDR1 SGHRS, CDR2 YFSETQ. Trimming took 1 base from V and 5 from J, leaving 9 bases between them. As DNA, the CDR3 is TGCGCCAGCAGCTTGCCGGCGGATTATGGCTACACCTTC. Encoded protein: CASSLPADYGYTF. Full variable domain (outside the CDR3, taken from reference TRBV5-1 and TRBJ1-2): KAGVTQTPRYLIKTRGQQVTLSCSPISGHRSVSWYQQTPGQGLQFLFEYFSETQRNKGNFPGRFSGRQFSNSRSEMNVSTLELGDSALYLCASSLPADYGYTFGSGTRLTVV.

The V call is TRBV24-1, the J call TRBJ1-1; D might be TRBD1 (5 bases). This CDR3 is 11 amino acids long. CDR1 KGHDR and CDR2 SFDVKD come from the germline V gene. CDR3 in amino acids: CARGRGTEAFF. Here the CDR3 DNA reads TGTGCACGGGGGAGAGGCACTGAAGCTTTCTTT.

The rearrangement links TRBV29-1 to TRBJ2-5; 9 bases map to TRBD1. V lost 4 bases, J lost 4 bases, and 10 bases stayed unmatched. CDR3 length: 15 residues. The germline gives CDR1 SQVTM, CDR2 ANQGSEA. The CDR3, as DNA: TGCAGCGTTGTAGGGAACAGGGGGCGGTCAGAGACCCAGTACTTC. This codes for CSVVGNRGRSETQYF.

The chain employs TRBV12-3 or TRBV12-4 and TRBJ2-7; the match to TRBD1 covers 9 bases. V was pared by 5 bases and J by 7 bases, with 15 bases of the junction left unmatched. The CDR3 spans 16 residues. CDR3 sequence reads: CASSPNAGQGPGEQYF. Here the CDR3 DNA reads TGTGCCAGCAGTCCCAACGCGGGACAGGGACCGGGTGAGCAGTACTTC.

Worth noting for this clonotype: One end of the junction is discordant with germline, which a read error may explain. The chain links TRBV10-1 to TRBJ1-6, with D hard to call. Germline CDR1 and CDR2: WNHNN and SYGVQD (reference sequence). This CDR3 region has 13 residues. CDR3: CASNNGYNPPLHF. In DNA, the CDR3 is TGCGCCAGCAACAATGGCTATAATCCACCCCTCCACTTT.

The chain carries TRBV7-8 and TRBJ1-2; D not resolved. In germline, CDR1 is SGHVS, CDR2 FQNEAQ. The CDR3 totals 18 residues. V lost 2 bases to trimming and J lost 2 bases, with 21 bases between them. DNA of the CDR3: TGTGCCAGCAGCTTAAAGGTAGTAAGCAAGGCGGGGAACTATGGCTACACCTTC. Protein: CASSLKVVSKAGNYGYTF. Full variable domain (outside the CDR3, taken from reference TRBV7-8 and TRBJ1-2): GAGVSQSPRYKVAKRGQDVALRCDPISGHVSLFWYQQALGQGPEFLTYFQNEAQLDKSGLPSDRFFAERPEGSVSTLKIQRTQQEDSAVYLCASSLKVVSKAGNYGYTFGSGTRLTVV.

The genes are TRBV25-1 and TRBJ2-1, with 10 bases fitting TRBD1. CDR3 length: 15 residues. J lost 6 bases, V lost 7 bases, and 9 bases had no gene match. Per germline, CDR1 MGHDK and CDR2 SYGVNS. The CDR3 coding sequence is TGTGCCAGCACGGGGACAGGGGCTGGGAGCAATGAGCAGTTCTTC. This gives the protein CASTGTGAGSNEQFF.

This clonotype was picked up many times. J is TRBJ1-1 and V is TRBV4-2; D is unclear. This CDR3 has 13 amino acids. V lost 1 base, J lost 1 base, and 4 bases lay in between. Germline V gene data show CDR1 as LGHNA and CDR2 as YNFKEQ. CDR3 DNA sequence: TGTGCCAGCAGCCAAGTCCAGAACACTGAAGCTTTCTTT. Its protein product is CASSQVQNTEAFF.

The chain has TRBV25-1 and TRBJ1-5; 7 nucleotides line up with TRBD1. The junction had 9 bases not matched to a gene; V was cut back by 4 bases and J by 6 bases. Germline CDR1 MGHDK, CDR2 SYGVNS. The CDR3 runs 15 residues. CDR3 in amino acids: CASSVGDRETQPQHF. The CDR3 nucleotides read TGTGCCAGCAGTGTTGGGGACAGAGAAACTCAGCCCCAGCATTTT.

The chain links TRBV30 to TRBJ2-5; 10 bases map to TRBD2. V shed 8 bases, J shed 5 bases, and the junction held 5 bases outside the gene matches. This CDR3 spans 12 amino acids. Germline loops: CDR1 GTSNPN, CDR2 SVGIG (reference sequence). CDR3 coding DNA: TGTGCCCTTCGTAGCGGGAGGGAGACCCAGTACTTC. It specifies CALRSGRETQYF. The full variable domain, completed using reference TRBV30 and TRBJ2-5, is SQTIHQWPATLVQPVGSPLSLECTVEGTSNPNLYWYRQAAGRGLQLLFYSVGIGQISSEVPQNLSASRPQDRQFILSSKKLLLSDSGFYLCALRSGRETQYFGPGTRLLVL.